This TCR beta chain originates from a study of technical replicates of blood from several donors. Profiled with immunoSEQ multiplex PCR; TCRdb holds only in-frame clones, not every one. This table holds some 76,000 clones, approximately 94% found once. This clone has a single count. The receptor's source is a human donor in good health. Sequences were obtained from T cells isolated from PBMCs.

CDR3 DNA: TGTGCCAACTCCGGAGCGGGTGGCACAGATACGCAGTATTTT. Translation gives CANSGAGGTDTQYF. The chain combines TRBV6-5 with TRBJ2-3, with a tentative D call TRBD2 (6 bases). Trimming stripped 10 bases from V and 1 base from J, with 15 bases between. This CDR3 is built from 14 residues. Looked up from germline, CDR1 is MNHEY and CDR2 is SVGAGI.